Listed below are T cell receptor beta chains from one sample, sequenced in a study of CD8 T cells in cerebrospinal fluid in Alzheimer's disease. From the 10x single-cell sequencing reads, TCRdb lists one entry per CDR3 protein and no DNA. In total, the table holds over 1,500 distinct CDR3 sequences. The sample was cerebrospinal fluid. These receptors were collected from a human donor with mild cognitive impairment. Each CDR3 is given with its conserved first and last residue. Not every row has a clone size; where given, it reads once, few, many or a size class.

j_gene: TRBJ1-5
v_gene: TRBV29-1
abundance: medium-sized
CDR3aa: CSVGWGWGQPQHF

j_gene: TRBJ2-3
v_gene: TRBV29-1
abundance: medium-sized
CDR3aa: CSVPAMGSTDTQYF

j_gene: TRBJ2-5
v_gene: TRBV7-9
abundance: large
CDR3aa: CASSSTSLAETQETQYF

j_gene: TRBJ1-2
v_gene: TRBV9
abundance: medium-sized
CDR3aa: CASSANYGYTF

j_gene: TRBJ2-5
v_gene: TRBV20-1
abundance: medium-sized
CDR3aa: CSARPSGRETQYF

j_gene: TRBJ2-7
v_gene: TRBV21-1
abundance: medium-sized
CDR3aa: CASSNRDRVNEQYF

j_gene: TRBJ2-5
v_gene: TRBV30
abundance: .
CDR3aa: CAWSWGETQYF

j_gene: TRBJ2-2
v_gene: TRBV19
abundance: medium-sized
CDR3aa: CASNPGTGGSGELFF

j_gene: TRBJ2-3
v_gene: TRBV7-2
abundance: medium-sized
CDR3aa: CASSLGIDSGTDTQYF

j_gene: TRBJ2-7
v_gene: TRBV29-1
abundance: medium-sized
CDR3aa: CSVRETGGYEQYF

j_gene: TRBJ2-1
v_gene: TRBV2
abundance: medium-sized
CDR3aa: CASREPGGEQFF

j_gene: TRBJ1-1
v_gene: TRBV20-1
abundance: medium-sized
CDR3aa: CSASHSSSRGAFF

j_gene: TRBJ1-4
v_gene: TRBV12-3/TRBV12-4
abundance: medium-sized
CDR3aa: CASSPGGASNEKLFF

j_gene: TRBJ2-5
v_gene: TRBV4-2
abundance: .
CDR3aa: CASSQDLVGEETQYF

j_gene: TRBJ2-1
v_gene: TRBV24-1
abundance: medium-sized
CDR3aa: CATSDASGTGPFF

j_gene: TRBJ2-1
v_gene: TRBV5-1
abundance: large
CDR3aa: CASSFGQTYNEQFF

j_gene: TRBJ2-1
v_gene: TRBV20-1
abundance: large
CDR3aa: CSARDSMTSGGEQFF

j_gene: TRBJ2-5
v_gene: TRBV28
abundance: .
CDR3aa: CASSLSLGRLTYNEQYF

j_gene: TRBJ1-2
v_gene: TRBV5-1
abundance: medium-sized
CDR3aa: CASSLDRGNYGYTF

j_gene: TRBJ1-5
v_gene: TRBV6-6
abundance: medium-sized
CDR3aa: CASSSQQGIGNQPQHF

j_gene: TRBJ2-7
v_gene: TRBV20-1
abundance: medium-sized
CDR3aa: CSARDGKGHTYEQYF

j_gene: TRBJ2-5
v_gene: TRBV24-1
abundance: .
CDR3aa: CATSDSRLAGGETQYF

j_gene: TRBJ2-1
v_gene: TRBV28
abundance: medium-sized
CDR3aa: CASSLTSPISEQFF

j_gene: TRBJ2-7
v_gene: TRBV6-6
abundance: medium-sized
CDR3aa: CASSLPNRGGTYEQYF

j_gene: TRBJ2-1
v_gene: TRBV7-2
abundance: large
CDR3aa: CASSLGSSSYNEQFF

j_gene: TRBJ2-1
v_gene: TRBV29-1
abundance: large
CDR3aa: CSVEGTGFSGDYNEQFF

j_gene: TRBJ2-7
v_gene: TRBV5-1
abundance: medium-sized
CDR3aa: CASGGVAGESYEQYF

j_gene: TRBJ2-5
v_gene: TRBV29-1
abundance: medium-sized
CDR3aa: CSAEGGGAETQYF

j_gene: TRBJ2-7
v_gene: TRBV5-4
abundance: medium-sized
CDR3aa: CASSPEGRAYEQYF

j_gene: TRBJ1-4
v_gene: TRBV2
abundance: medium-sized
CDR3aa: CASSGGTGGEKLFF

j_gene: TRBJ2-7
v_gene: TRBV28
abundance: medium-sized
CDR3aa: CASSRISWEQYF

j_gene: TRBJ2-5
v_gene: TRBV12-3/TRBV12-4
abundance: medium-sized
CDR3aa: CASSRGLAGTQETQYF

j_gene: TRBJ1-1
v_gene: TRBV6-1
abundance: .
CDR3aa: CASSAAMTSMTEAFF

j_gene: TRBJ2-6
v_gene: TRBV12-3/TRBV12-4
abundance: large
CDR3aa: CASSKDSSGANVLTF

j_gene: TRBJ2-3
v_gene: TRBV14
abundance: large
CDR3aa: CASSQERGGTDTQYF